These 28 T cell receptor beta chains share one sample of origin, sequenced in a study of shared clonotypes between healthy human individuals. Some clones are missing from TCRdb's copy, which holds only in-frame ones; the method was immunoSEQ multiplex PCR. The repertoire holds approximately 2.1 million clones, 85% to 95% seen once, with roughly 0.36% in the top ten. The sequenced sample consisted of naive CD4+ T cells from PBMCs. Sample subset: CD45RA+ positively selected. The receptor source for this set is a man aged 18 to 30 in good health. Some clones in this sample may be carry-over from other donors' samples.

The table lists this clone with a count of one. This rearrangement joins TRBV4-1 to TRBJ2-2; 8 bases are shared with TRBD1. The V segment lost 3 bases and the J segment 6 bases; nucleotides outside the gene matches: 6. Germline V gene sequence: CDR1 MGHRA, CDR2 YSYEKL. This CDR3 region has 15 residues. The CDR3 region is CASSQVPRGPGELFF. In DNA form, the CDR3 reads TGCGCCAGCAGCCAGGTACCCAGGGGGCCCGGGGAGCTGTTTTTT.

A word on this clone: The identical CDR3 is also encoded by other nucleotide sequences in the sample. In nucleotides, the CDR3 is TGTGCCAGTAGTAGAACAGTATCCTACAATGAGCAGTTCTTC. Translating gives CASSRTVSYNEQFF. The V gene is TRBV19, the J gene TRBJ2-1; no reliable D call. V was clipped by 4 bases and J by 1 base, with 8 bases between them. The CDR3 covers 14 residues. CDR1 is LNHDA, CDR2 SQIVND, per germline (reference sequence).

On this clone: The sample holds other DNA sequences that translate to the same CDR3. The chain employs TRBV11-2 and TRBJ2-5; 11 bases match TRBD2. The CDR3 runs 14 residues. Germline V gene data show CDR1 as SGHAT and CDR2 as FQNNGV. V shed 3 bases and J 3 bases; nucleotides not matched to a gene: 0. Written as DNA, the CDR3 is TGTGCCAGCAGCTTGGGACTAGCGGAAGAGACCCAGTACTTC. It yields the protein CASSLGLAEETQYF.

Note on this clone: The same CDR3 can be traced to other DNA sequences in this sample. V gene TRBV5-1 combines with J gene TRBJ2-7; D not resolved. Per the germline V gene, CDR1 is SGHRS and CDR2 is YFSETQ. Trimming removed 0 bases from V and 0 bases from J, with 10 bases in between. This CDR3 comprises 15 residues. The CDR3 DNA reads TGCGCCAGCAGCTTGGCGGCCGGGTCCTCCTACGAGCAGTACTTC. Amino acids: CASSLAAGSSYEQYF.

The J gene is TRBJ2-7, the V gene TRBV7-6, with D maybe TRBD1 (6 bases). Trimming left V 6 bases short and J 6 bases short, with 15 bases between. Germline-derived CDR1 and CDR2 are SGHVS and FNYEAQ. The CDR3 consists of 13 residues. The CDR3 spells CASSRAGVSEQYF. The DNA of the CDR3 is TGTGCCAGCAGTAGGGCAGGGGTAAGCGAGCAGTACTTC.

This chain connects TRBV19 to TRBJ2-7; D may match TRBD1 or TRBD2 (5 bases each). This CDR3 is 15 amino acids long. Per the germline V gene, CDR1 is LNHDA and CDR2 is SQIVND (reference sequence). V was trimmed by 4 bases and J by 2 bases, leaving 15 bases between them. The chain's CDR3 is CASSSRDGGAYEQYF. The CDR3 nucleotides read TGTGCCAGTAGTAGCCGGGACGGTGGGGCCTACGAGCAGTACTTC.

This CDR3 reads CASSSGLAGGYYEQYF. The CDR3 nucleotides read TGCGCCAGCAGCTCTGGACTAGCGGGAGGGTACTACGAGCAGTACTTC. J is TRBJ2-7 and V is TRBV5-1; the match to TRBD2 covers 15 bases. The J segment lost 3 bases and the V segment lost 3 bases, leaving 4 bases of the junction unmatched. Germline V gene lookup returns CDR1 SGHRS and CDR2 YFSETQ. The CDR3 is made up of 16 amino acids.

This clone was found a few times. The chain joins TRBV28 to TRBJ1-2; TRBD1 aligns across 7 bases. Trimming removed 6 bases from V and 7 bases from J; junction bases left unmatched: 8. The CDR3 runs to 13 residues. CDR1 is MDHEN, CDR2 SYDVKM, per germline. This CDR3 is CASRTGQITGYTF. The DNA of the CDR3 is TGTGCCAGCAGGACGGGACAGATAACTGGCTACACCTTC.

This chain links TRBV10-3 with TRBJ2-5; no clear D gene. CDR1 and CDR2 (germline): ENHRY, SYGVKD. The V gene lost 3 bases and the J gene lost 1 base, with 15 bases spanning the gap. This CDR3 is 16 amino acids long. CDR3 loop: CAISDLHGLPQETQYF. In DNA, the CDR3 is TGTGCCATCAGTGATTTACACGGCCTACCCCAAGAGACCCAGTACTTC.

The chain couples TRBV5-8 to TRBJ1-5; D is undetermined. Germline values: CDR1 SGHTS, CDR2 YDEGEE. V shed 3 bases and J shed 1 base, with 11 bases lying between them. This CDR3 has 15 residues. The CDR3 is CASSSYGGSNQPQHF. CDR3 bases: TGTGCCAGCAGCTCCTACGGTGGCAGCAATCAGCCCCAGCATTTT.

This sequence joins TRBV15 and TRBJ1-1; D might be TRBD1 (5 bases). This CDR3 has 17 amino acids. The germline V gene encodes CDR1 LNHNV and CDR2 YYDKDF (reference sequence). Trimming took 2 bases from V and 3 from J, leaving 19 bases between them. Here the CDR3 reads CATSRSPSWGWDTEAFF. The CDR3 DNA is TGTGCCACCAGCAGAAGCCCTAGCTGGGGCTGGGACACTGAAGCTTTCTTT.

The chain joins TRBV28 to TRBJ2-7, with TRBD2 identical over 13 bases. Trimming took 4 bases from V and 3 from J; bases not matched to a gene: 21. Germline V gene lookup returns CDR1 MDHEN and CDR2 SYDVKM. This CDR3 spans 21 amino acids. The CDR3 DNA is TGTGCCAGCAGTTGGACACCGGGACTAGCGGGAATGGGGAGCTTAGTCTACGAGCAGTACTTC. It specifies CASSWTPGLAGMGSLVYEQYF.

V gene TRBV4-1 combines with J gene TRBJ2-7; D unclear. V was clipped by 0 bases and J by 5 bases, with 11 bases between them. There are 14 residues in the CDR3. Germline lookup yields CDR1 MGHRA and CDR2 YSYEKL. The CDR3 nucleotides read TGCGCCAGCAGCCAAGAACTTATTGGCAACGAGCAGTACTTC. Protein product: CASSQELIGNEQYF.

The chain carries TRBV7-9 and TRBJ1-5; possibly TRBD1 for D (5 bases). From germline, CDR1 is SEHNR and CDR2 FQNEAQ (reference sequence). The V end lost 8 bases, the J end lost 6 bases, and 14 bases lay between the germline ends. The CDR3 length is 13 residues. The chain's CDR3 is CASSFGAAQPQHF. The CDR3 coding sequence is TGTGCCAGCTCTTTTGGGGCAGCTCAGCCCCAGCATTTT.

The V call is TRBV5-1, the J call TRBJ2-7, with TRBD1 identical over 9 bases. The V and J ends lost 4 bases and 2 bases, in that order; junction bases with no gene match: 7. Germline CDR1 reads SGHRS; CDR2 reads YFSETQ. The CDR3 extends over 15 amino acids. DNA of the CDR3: TGCGCCAGCAGCCGTAACCGACAGGGGGCCTACGAGCAGTACTTC. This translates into CASSRNRQGAYEQYF.

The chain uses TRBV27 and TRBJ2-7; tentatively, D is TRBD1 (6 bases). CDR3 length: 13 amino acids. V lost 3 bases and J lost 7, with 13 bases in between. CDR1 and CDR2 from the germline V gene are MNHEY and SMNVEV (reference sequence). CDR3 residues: CASSFHQRGEQYF. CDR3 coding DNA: TGTGCCAGCAGTTTTCACCAAAGGGGGGAGCAGTACTTC.

The CDR3 is CASSLVYQSTDTQYF. The CDR3 nucleotides read TGTGCCAGCAGCTTAGTCTACCAGTCCACAGATACGCAGTATTTT. The chain employs TRBV5-4 and TRBJ2-3, with D hard to call. Germline-derived CDR1 and CDR2 are SGHNT and YYREEE (reference sequence). V was shortened by 2 bases and J by 2 bases, with 12 bases between the two germline ends. The CDR3 loop spans 15 amino acids.

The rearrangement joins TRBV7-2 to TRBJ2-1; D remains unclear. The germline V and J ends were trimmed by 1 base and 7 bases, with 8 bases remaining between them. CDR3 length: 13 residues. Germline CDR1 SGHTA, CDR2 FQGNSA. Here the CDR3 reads CASSLGAGNEQFF. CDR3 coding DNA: TGTGCCAGCAGCTTAGGGGCTGGGAATGAGCAGTTCTTC.

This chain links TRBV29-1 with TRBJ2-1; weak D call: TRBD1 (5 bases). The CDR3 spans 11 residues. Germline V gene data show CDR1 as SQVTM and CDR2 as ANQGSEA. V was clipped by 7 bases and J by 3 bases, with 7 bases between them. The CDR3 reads CSDRRYNEQFF. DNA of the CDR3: TGCAGCGACAGGCGCTACAATGAGCAGTTCTTC.

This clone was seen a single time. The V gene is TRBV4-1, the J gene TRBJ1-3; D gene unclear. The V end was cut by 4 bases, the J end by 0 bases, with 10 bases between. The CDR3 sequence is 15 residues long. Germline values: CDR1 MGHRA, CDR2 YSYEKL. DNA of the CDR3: TGCGCCAGCAGCCCCACCCCGGGCTCTGGAAACACCATATATTTT. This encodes CASSPTPGSGNTIYF.

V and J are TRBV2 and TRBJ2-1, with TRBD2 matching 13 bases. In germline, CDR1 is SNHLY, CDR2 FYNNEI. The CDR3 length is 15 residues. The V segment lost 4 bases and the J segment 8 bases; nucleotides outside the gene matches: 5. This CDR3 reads CASSGTSGRVYEQFF. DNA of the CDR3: TGTGCCAGCAGTGGGACTAGCGGGAGAGTCTATGAGCAGTTCTTC.

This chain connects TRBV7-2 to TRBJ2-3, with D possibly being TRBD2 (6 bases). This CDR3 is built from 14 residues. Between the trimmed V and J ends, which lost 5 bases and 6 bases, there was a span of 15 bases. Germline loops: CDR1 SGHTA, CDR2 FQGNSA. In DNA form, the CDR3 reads TGTGCCAGCAGCCGGGACTCACTAAGGGATACGCAGTATTTT. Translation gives CASSRDSLRDTQYF.

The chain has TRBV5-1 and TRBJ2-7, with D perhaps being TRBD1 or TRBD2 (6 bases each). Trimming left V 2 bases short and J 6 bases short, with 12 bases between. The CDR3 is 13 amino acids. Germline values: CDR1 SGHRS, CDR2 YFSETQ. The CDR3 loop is CASSFEQGGEQYF. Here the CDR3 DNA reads TGCGCCAGCAGCTTTGAACAGGGAGGCGAGCAGTACTTC.

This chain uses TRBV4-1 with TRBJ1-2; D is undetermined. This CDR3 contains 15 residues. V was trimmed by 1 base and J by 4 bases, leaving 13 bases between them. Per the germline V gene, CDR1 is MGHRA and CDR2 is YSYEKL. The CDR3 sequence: CASSQGPLGSYGYTF. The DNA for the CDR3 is TGCGCCAGCAGCCAAGGTCCCTTGGGCAGCTATGGCTACACCTTC.

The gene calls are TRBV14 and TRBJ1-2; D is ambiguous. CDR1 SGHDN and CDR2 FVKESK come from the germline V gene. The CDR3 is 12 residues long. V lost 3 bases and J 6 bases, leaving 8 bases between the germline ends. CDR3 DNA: TGTGCCAGCAGCCACCGGGGTAATGGCTACACCTTC. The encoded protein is CASSHRGNGYTF.

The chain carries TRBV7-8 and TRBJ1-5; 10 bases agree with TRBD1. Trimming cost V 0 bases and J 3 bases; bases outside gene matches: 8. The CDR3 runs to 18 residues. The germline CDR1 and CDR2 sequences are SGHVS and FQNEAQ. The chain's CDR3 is CASSLASRQGATNQPQHF. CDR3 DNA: TGTGCCAGCAGCTTAGCCTCGCGACAGGGGGCCACCAATCAGCCCCAGCATTTT.

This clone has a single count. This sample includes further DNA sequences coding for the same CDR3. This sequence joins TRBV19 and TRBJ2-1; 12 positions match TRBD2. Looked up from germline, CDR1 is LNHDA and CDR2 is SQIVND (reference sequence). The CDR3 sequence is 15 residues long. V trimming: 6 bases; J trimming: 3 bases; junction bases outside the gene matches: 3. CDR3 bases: TGTGCCAGTAGGAAGGGACTAGCGGGCTACAATGAGCAGTTCTTC. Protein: CASRKGLAGYNEQFF.

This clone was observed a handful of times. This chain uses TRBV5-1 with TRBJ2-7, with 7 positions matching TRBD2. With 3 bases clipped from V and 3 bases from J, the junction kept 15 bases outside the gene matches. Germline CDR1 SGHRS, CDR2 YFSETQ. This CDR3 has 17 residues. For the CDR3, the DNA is TGCGCCAGCAGCTATTTCCCGAGGAGCGGGGCAGGCTACGAGCAGTACTTC. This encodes CASSYFPRSGAGYEQYF. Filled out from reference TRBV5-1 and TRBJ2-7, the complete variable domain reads KAGVTQTPRYLIKTRGQQVTLSCSPISGHRSVSWYQQTPGQGLQFLFEYFSETQRNKGNFPGRFSGRQFSNSRSEMNVSTLELGDSALYLCASSYFPRSGAGYEQYFGPGTRLTVT.